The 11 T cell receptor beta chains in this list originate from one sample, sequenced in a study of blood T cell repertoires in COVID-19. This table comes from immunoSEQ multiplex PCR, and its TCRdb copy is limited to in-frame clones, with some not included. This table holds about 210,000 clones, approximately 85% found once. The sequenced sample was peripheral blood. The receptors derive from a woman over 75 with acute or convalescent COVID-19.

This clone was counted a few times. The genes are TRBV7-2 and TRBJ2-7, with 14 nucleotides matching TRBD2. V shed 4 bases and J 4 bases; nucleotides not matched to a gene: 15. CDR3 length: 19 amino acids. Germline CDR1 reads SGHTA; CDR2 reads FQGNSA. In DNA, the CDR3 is TGTGCCAGCAGCTCGATCCCAGGGACTAGCGGGGGAAGCCTTTACGAGCAGTACTTC. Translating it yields CASSSIPGTSGGSLYEQYF.

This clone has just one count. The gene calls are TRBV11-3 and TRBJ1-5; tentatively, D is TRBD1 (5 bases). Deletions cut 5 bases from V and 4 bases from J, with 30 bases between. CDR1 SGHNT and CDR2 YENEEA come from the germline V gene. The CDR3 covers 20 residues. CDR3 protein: CASSPLPIIIPGEDNQPQHF. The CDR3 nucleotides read TGTGCCAGCAGCCCTCTACCCATAATTATACCGGGGGAGGATAATCAGCCCCAGCATTTT.

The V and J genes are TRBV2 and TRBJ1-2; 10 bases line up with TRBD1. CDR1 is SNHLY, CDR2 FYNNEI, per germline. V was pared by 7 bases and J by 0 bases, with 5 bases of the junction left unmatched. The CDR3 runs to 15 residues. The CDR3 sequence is CASTGQGPPNYGYTF. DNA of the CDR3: TGTGCCAGCACGGGACAGGGGCCCCCTAACTATGGCTACACCTTC.

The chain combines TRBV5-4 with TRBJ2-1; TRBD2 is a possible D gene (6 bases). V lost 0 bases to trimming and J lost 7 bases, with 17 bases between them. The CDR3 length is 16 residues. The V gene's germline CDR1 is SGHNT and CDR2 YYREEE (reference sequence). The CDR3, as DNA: TGTGCCAGCAGCTTGGTCGGAGGGGATGGGCCGAATGAGCAGTTCTTC. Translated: CASSLVGGDGPNEQFF.

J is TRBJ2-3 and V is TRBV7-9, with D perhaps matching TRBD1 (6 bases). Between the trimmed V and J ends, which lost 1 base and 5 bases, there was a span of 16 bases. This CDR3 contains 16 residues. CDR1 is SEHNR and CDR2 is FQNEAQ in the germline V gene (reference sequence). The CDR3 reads CASSLGFGQGKDTQYF. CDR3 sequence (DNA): TGTGCCAGCAGCTTAGGTTTCGGGCAGGGGAAAGATACGCAGTATTTT.

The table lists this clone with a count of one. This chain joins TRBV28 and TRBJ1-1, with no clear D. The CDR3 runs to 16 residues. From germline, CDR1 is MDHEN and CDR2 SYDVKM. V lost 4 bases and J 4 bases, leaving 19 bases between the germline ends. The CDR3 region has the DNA TGTGCCAGCAGTTCCCCCGGAATGAGGATGATCACTGAAGCTTTCTTT. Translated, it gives CASSSPGMRMITEAFF. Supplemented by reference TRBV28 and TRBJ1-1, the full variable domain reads DVKVTQSSRYLVKRTGEKVFLECVQDMDHENMFWYRQDPGLGLRLIYFSYDVKMKEKGDIPEGYSVSREKKERFSLILESASTNQTSMYLCASSSPGMRMITEAFFGQGTRLTVV.

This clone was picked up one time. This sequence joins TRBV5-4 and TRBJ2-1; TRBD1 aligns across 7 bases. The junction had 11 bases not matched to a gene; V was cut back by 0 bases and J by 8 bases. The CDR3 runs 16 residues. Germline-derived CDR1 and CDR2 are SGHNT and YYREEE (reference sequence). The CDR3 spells CASSLGGQKRIDEQFF. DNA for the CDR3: TGTGCCAGCAGCTTGGGGGGACAGAAAAGGATCGATGAGCAGTTCTTC.

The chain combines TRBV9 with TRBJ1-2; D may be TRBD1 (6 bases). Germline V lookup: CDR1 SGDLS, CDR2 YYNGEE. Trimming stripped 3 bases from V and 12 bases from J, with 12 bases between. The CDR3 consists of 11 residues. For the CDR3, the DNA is TGTGCCAGCAGCGCCAGGGGTATTCACACCTTC. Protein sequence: CASSARGIHTF.

The CDR3 DNA reads TGTGCCATCAGTGAGTCGACAGGGCGTGCTTTCTTT. The encoded protein is CAISESTGRAFF. The chain joins TRBV10-3 to TRBJ1-1; 7 bases map to TRBD1. V lost 0 bases to trimming and J lost 11 bases; unmatched junction nucleotides: 3. Looked up from germline, CDR1 is ENHRY and CDR2 is SYGVKD. This CDR3 spans 12 amino acids.

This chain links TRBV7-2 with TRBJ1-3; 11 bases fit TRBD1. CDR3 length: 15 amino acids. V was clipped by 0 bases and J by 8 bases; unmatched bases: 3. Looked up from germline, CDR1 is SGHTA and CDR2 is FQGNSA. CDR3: CASSLAPGQGDTIYF. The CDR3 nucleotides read TGTGCCAGCAGCTTAGCTCCGGGACAGGGGGACACCATATATTTT.

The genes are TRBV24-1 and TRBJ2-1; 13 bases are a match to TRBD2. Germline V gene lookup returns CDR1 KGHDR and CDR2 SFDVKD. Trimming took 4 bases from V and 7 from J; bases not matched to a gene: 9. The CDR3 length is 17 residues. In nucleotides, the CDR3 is TGTGCCACCAGTGACCCGGGACTAGCGGGGCTTAAGAATGAGCAGTTCTTC. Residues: CATSDPGLAGLKNEQFF.